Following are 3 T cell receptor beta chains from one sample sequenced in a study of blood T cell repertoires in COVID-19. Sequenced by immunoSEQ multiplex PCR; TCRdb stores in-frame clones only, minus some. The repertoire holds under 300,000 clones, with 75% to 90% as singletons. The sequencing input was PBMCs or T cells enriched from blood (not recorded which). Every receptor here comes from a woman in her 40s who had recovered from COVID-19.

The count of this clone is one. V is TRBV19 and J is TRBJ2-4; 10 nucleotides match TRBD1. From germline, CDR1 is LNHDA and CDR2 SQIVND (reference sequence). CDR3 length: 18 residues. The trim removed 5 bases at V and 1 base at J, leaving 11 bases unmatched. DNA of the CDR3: TGTGCCAGTAGTTTAAGGGCACCGGGACAGGGGGCCAAAAACATTCAGTACTTC. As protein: CASSLRAPGQGAKNIQYF.

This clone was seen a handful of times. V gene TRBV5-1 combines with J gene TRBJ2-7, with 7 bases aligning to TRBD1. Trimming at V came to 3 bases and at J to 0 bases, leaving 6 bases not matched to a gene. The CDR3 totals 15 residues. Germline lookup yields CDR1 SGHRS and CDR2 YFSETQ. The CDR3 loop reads CASSSRQGSSYEQYF. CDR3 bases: TGCGCCAGCAGCTCAAGACAGGGTAGCTCCTACGAGCAGTACTTC.

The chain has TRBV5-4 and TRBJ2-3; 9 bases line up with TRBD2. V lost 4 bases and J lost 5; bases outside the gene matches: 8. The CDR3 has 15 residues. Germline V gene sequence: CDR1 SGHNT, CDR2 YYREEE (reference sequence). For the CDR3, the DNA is TGTGCCAGCAGCCCCGGTGGTAGCGGGGGAGATACGCAGTATTTT. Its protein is CASSPGGSGGDTQYF.